The source of this TCR beta chain is a study of shared T cell receptors in the human thymus. In germline, CDR1 is LNHDA, CDR2 SQIVND (reference sequence). There are 14 residues in the CDR3. Trimming left V 10 bases short and J 1 base short, with 16 bases between. Measured with immunoSEQ multiplex PCR; TCRdb has only the in-frame clones, and not every one. The sample holds roughly 710,000 clones, roughly 88% seen once. The same sample was also studied in work on human thymus T cells. That paper adds: Immunologically healthy infants in Finland undergoing congenital heart defect surgery were the donors. Thymus tissue was removed during corrective cardiac surgery. It looked as if thymic and blood repertoires used V and J genes in a biased way. Related work showed strongly overlapping thymic repertoires across unrelated individuals.

The sample was thymocytes. This TCR was sampled from a girl less than two years old with a congenital heart defect. The rearrangement joins TRBV19 to TRBJ1-1; D gene uncertain. The CDR3 bases are TGTGCCACAGAAGGTATCAGAGGGAACACTGAAGCTTTCTTT. Encoded protein: CATEGIRGNTEAFF.